This T cell receptor beta chain is drawn from a study of cytomegalovirus exposure and HLA in healthy donors. Germline V gene sequence: CDR1 MDHEN, CDR2 SYDVKM. The CDR3 contains 16 residues. V was cut by 8 bases and J by 3 bases, with 22 bases left in between. Points from the study as a whole: A few CMV-associated chains were confirmed in vitro to be specific for CMV antigens. An ancestry cluster, one associated with Asian ancestry, reportedly showed fewer N-insertions than the roughly 700-donor mean in a later analysis. Evidence from a later analysis indicated that most CMV-associated TCR beta chains looked HLA-restricted. In a later analysis, around 18,000 TCR beta sequences were associated with HLA alleles at 0.05 false discovery rate.

A word on this clone: Its antigen is as yet unknown.

Primers: 60 Vbeta forward and 13 Jbeta reverse. Sequenced by immunoSEQ multiplex PCR; TCRdb stores in-frame clones only, minus some. The sample has about 52,000 clones. Sequenced input: PBMCs. The rearrangement joins TRBV28 to TRBJ1-1, with unresolved D. This TCR derives from a woman aged 50 to 60 in good health and CMV-seropositive. The CDR3 sequence: CASRPLKGEADTEAFF. The CDR3 DNA reads TGTGCCAGCCGACCTCTTAAGGGCGAAGCGGACACTGAAGCTTTCTTT. Full variable domain (missing parts from reference TRBV28 and TRBJ1-1): DVKVTQSSRYLVKRTGEKVFLECVQDMDHENMFWYRQDPGLGLRLIYFSYDVKMKEKGDIPEGYSVSREKKERFSLILESASTNQTSMYLCASRPLKGEADTEAFFGQGTRLTVV.